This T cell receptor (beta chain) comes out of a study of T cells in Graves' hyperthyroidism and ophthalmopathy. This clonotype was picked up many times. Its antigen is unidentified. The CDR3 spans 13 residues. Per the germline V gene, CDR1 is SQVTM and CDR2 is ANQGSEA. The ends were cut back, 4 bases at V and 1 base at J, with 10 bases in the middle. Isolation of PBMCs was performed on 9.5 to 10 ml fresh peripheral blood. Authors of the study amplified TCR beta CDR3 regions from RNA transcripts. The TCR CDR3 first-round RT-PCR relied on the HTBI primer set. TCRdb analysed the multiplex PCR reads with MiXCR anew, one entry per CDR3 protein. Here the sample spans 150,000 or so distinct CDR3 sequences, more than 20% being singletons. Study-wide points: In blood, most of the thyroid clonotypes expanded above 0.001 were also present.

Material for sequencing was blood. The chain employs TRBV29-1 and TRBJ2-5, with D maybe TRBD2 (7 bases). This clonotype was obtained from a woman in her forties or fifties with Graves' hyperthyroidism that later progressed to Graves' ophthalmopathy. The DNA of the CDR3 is TGCAGCGTTGTGGGGGGGCTCCAAGAGACCCAGTACTTC. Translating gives CSVVGGLQETQYF. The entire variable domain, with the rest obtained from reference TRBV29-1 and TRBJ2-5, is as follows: SAVISQKPSRDICQRGTSLTIQCQVDSQVTMMFWYRQQPGQSLTLIATANQGSEATYESGFVIDKFPISRPNLTFSTLTVSNMSPEDSSIYLCSVVGGLQETQYFGPGTRLLVL.